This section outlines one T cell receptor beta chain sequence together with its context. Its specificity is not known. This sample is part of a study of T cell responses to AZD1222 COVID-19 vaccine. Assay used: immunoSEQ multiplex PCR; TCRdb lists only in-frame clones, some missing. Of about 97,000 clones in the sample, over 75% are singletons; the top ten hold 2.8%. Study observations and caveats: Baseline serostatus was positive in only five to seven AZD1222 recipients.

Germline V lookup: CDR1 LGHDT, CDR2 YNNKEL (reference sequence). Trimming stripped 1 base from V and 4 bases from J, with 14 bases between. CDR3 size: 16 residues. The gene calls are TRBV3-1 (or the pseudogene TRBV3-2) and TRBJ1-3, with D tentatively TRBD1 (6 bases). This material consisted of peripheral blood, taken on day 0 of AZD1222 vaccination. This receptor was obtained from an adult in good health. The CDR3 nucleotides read TGTGCCAGCAGCCAAGCGGCGAAGGGGGGAGGAAACACCATATATTTT. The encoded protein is CASSQAAKGGGNTIYF.